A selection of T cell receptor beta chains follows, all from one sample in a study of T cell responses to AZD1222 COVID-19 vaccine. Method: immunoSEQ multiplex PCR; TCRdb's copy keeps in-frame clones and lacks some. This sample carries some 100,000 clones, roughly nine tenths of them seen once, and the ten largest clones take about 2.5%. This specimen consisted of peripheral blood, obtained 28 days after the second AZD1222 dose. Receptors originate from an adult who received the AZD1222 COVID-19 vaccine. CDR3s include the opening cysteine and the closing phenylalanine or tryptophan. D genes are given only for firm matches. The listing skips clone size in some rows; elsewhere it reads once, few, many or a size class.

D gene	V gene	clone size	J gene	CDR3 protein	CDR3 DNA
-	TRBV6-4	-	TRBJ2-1	CASSPTESSYNEQFF	TGTGCCAGCAGCCCGACCGAAAGCTCCTACAATGAGCAGTTCTTC
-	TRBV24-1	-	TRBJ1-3	CATSDRGFTGNTIYF	TGTGCCACCAGTGATCGAGGTTTTACTGGAAACACCATATATTTT
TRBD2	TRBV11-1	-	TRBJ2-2	CASSPLAGGTGELFF	TGTGCCAGCAGCCCGCTAGCGGGAGGCACCGGGGAGCTGTTTTTT
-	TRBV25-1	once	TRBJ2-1	CASSVQWGYNEQFF	TGTGCCAGCAGTGTCCAATGGGGGTACAATGAGCAGTTCTTC
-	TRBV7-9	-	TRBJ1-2	CASSLGPNPYGYTF	TGTGCCAGCAGCTTAGGACCGAACCCCTATGGCTACACCTTC
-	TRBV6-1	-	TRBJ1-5	CASSEVYYNQPQHF	TGTGCCAGCAGTGAAGTGTATTATAATCAGCCCCAGCATTTT
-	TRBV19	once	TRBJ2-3	CASSIGVASTDTQYF	TGTGCCAGTAGTATAGGCGTAGCCAGCACAGATACGCAGTATTTT
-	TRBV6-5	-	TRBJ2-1	CASRQQGNEQFF	TGTGCCAGCAGACAGCAGGGGAATGAGCAGTTCTTC
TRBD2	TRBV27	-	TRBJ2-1	CASSSAGRAGRNEQFF	TGTGCCAGCAGTTCGGCGGGGAGGGCCGGAAGGAATGAGCAGTTCTTC
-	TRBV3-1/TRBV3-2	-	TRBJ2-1	CASSQWDLNNEQFF	TGTGCCAGCAGCCAATGGGACTTAAACAATGAGCAGTTCTTC
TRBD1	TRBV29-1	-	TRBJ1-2	CSVTGQGAGGYTF	TGCAGCGTGACGGGACAGGGGGCAGGTGGCTACACCTTC
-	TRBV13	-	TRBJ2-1	CASSLSLSRWTGSNEQFF	TGTGCCAGCAGCTTAAGTCTATCAAGGTGGACTGGATCGAATGAGCAGTTCTTC
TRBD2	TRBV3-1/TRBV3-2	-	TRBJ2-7	CASSQFAGEIHEQYF	TGTGCCAGCAGCCAATTTGCGGGAGAGATCCACGAGCAGTACTTC
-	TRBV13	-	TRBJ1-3	CASSPSLQAGNTIYF	TGTGCCAGCAGCCCCTCACTGCAGGCTGGAAACACCATATATTTT
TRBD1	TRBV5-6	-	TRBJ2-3	CASSPFRDRDVYTQYF	TGTGCCAGCAGCCCGTTTAGGGACAGGGATGTATATACGCAGTATTTT
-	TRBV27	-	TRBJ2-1	CASSPELGGFAEQFF	TGTGCCAGCAGTCCGGAACTAGGAGGGTTTGCTGAGCAGTTCTTC